The 25 T cell receptor beta chains listed next were all sequenced from one sample in a study of blood T cell repertoires in COVID-19. Assay used: immunoSEQ multiplex PCR; TCRdb lists only in-frame clones, some missing. Of 290,000 or so clones listed, over 75% are singletons. The sequencing sample was made of peripheral blood. All receptors come from a man in his fifties with active or convalescent COVID-19.

The chain employs TRBV11-3 and TRBJ2-1; 9 nucleotides align to TRBD2. This CDR3 spans 15 amino acids. V trimming: 1 base; J trimming: 7 bases; junction bases outside the gene matches: 5. Germline V gives CDR1 SGHNT, CDR2 YENEEA. Here the CDR3 reads CASSLVAGGRNEQFF. DNA of the CDR3: TGTGCCAGCAGCTTAGTGGCGGGAGGGAGAAATGAGCAGTTCTTC.

This chain joins TRBV15 and TRBJ1-1, with a possible D match to TRBD1 (5 bases). Trimming took off 0 bases at V and 1 base at J, with 9 bases between the two ends. CDR1 and CDR2 from the germline V gene are LNHNV and YYDKDF (reference sequence). This CDR3 comprises 15 residues. CDR3 protein: CATSREGHPNTEAFF. For the CDR3, the DNA is TGTGCCACCAGCAGAGAAGGACACCCGAACACTGAAGCTTTCTTT. Full variable domain (remainder filled in from reference TRBV15 and TRBJ1-1): DAMVIQNPRYQVTQFGKPVTLSCSQTLNHNVMYWYQQKSSQAPKLLFHYYDKDFNNEADTPDNFQSRRPNTSFCFLDIRSPGLGDTAMYLCATSREGHPNTEAFFGQGTRLTVV.

This clone was detected only once. The V and J genes are TRBV19 and TRBJ2-7, with TRBD1 matching 8 bases. In germline, CDR1 is LNHDA, CDR2 SQIVND (reference sequence). The trim removed 6 bases at V and 6 bases at J, leaving 4 bases unmatched. The CDR3 totals 12 residues. The CDR3: CASRMTGAEQYF. CDR3 sequence (DNA): TGTGCCAGTAGGATGACAGGGGCCGAGCAGTACTTC.

The J gene is TRBJ1-5, the V gene TRBV28; no clear D gene. Germline assignment: CDR1 MDHEN and CDR2 SYDVKM. Trimming took 3 bases from V and 0 from J, leaving 18 bases between them. The CDR3 is 18 residues long. The CDR3 DNA is TGTGCCAGCAGTTTGGGAACTCGGGGAAAATATAGCAATCAGCCCCAGCATTTT. Its protein is CASSLGTRGKYSNQPQHF.

In nucleotides, the CDR3 is TGCAGCGTCGCGAGGGATCATTCTTCACCCCTCCACTTT. Its translation: CSVARDHSSPLHF. The chain uses TRBV29-1 and TRBJ1-6; no definite D call. V shed 6 bases and J shed 9 bases, with 15 bases lying between them. The V gene's germline CDR1 is SQVTM and CDR2 ANQGSEA. The CDR3 loop spans 13 amino acids.

CDR3 DNA sequence: TGTGCCAGCAGCTTGGCCGGTCGGTACCTCTCGCTTGGCTACACCTTC. Encoded protein: CASSLAGRYLSLGYTF. This chain joins TRBV5-5 and TRBJ1-2, with D hard to call. This CDR3 is built from 16 residues. Trimming pared 0 bases from V and 7 bases from J, leaving 19 bases between. Looked up from germline, CDR1 is SGHKS and CDR2 is YYEKEE (reference sequence).

The chain carries TRBV5-1 and TRBJ2-1; no firm D call. The CDR3 length is 16 residues. Germline V gene sequence: CDR1 SGHRS, CDR2 YFSETQ. V lost 7 bases and J lost 0, with 17 bases in between. The CDR3 sequence: CASSRSSSDSYNEQFF. The CDR3 DNA follows: TGCGCCAGCTCCCGGAGTAGTTCAGACTCCTACAATGAGCAGTTCTTC.

This chain connects TRBV3-1 (or the pseudogene TRBV3-2) to TRBJ2-3, with TRBD2 matching over 11 bases. CDR3 length: 16 amino acids. The J segment lost 2 bases and the V segment lost 4 bases, leaving 5 bases of the junction unmatched. Germline CDR1 is LGHDT and CDR2 is YNNKEL (reference sequence). CDR3 DNA sequence: TGTGCCAGCAGCCGCGGGACTAGCGGATACACAGATACGCAGTATTTT. Encoded protein: CASSRGTSGYTDTQYF.

This clone was counted a few times. V gene TRBV18 combines with J gene TRBJ2-5, with D uncertain. The CDR3 sequence is 17 residues long. V lost 4 bases and J lost 1, with 19 bases in between. Germline V gene sequence: CDR1 KGHSH, CDR2 LQKENI. The CDR3 DNA sequence: TGTGCCAGCTCACTCTACGTTGCATGGCAGGCCCAAGAGACCCAGTACTTC. Residues: CASSLYVAWQAQETQYF.

V is TRBV10-3 and J is TRBJ2-7; no firm D call. Germline V gives CDR1 ENHRY, CDR2 SYGVKD. Trimming removed 6 bases at V and 0 bases at J, with 9 bases between. CDR3 length: 13 amino acids. DNA for the CDR3: TGTGCCATCAGCATACACACCTCCTACGAGCAGTACTTC. It specifies CAISIHTSYEQYF.

The chain has TRBV27 and TRBJ2-3; TRBD2 matches at 9 bases. V trimming: 5 bases; J trimming: 6 bases; junction bases outside the gene matches: 12. The CDR3 contains 16 residues. Germline values: CDR1 MNHEY, CDR2 SMNVEV (reference sequence). The CDR3 spells CASSPNLAGVEDTQYF. The CDR3, as DNA: TGTGCCAGCAGTCCCAATTTAGCGGGAGTAGAGGATACGCAGTATTTT.

The count of this clone is one. The rearrangement links TRBV2 to TRBJ1-2, with 9 bases lining up with TRBD1. The CDR3 runs 14 residues. Germline CDR1 is SNHLY and CDR2 is FYNNEI. The V gene end was trimmed by 6 bases and the J gene end by 8 bases; junction bases not matched to a gene: 10. The CDR3 reads CASRLGQGIGGYTF. The CDR3 DNA sequence: TGTGCCAGCAGACTGGGACAGGGTATTGGAGGCTACACCTTC.

The chain couples TRBV5-8 to TRBJ1-2; D call uncertain. The CDR3 totals 14 residues. Germline V gene data show CDR1 as SGHTS and CDR2 as YDEGEE. Trimming left V 0 bases short and J 3 bases short, with 9 bases between. The CDR3 region has the DNA TGTGCCAGCAGCTTGGCCGCTAACTACTATGGCTACACCTTC. This encodes CASSLAANYYGYTF.

The gene calls are TRBV4-2 and TRBJ1-4, with 8 bases matching TRBD1. Trimming at V came to 4 bases and at J to 7 bases, leaving 11 bases not matched to a gene. Germline CDR1 LGHNA, CDR2 YNFKEQ. The CDR3 loop spans 16 amino acids. For the CDR3, the DNA is TGTGCCAGCAGCCCCCAACAGGGGACAGGCGGTGAAAAACTGTTTTTT. Its protein product is CASSPQQGTGGEKLFF.

Regarding this clone: The sample contains more than one DNA sequence encoding this CDR3. This chain joins TRBV5-1 and TRBJ2-7, with a possible D match to TRBD1 (6 bases). CDR3 size: 13 residues. CDR1 SGHRS and CDR2 YFSETQ come from the germline V gene. The germline V and J ends were trimmed by 0 bases and 4 bases, with 8 bases remaining between them. The CDR3 coding sequence is TGCGCCAGCAGCTTGGTCAGGGGTTACGAGCAGTACTTC. It is translated as CASSLVRGYEQYF.

CDR3 amino acids: CASSPFSGAHNSPLHF. The CDR3 region has the DNA TGTGCCAGCAGTCCATTTTCAGGGGCCCATAATTCACCCCTCCACTTT. The chain is built from TRBV28 and TRBJ1-6, with D possibly matching TRBD1 (6 bases). Germline V lookup: CDR1 MDHEN, CDR2 SYDVKM. V lost 5 bases and J 5 bases, leaving 16 bases between the germline ends. This CDR3 spans 16 amino acids.

The V and J genes are TRBV3-1 (or the pseudogene TRBV3-2) and TRBJ1-2; 8 nucleotides match TRBD1. Germline V CDR1 and CDR2: LGHDT, YNNKEL (reference sequence). The CDR3 length is 14 residues. The V segment lost 3 bases and the J segment 6 bases; nucleotides outside the gene matches: 6. The chain's CDR3 is CASSQEDRADGYTF. For the CDR3, the DNA is TGTGCCAGCAGCCAGGAGGACAGGGCGGATGGCTACACCTTC.

The chain links TRBV10-3 to TRBJ1-2; the match to TRBD1 covers 7 bases. The CDR3 is 12 amino acids. CDR1 is ENHRY and CDR2 is SYGVKD in the germline V gene. V gave up 7 bases and J gave up 8 bases; unmatched junction bases: 7. The CDR3 region is CAINEGGEGYTF. CDR3 nucleotide sequence: TGTGCCATCAACGAAGGGGGCGAAGGCTACACCTTC.

This clone was detected only a few times. The J gene is TRBJ1-5, the V gene TRBV19, with TRBD1 as a possible D gene (6 bases). V lost 8 bases to trimming and J lost 6 bases, with 17 bases between them. Germline values: CDR1 LNHDA, CDR2 SQIVND (reference sequence). The CDR3 spans 14 residues. The CDR3 protein is CASRAGAASQPQHF. The CDR3 DNA sequence: TGTGCCAGTCGTGCAGGGGCAGCTAGTCAGCCCCAGCATTTT.

The genes are TRBV5-1 and TRBJ2-1; 8 bases fit TRBD2. V lost 0 bases to trimming and J lost 3 bases; unmatched junction nucleotides: 5. The CDR3 contains 16 residues. Germline assignment: CDR1 SGHRS and CDR2 YFSETQ. CDR3 DNA: TGCGCCAGCAGCTTGGACGCGGGAGGAGGCTACAATGAGCAGTTCTTC. Its translation: CASSLDAGGGYNEQFF.

The gene calls are TRBV24-1 and TRBJ1-5; 7 bases agree with TRBD1. Germline V CDR1 and CDR2: KGHDR, SFDVKD. J gave up 4 bases and V 4 bases, and 6 bases lay outside the gene matches. CDR3 length: 15 residues. The CDR3 loop is CATSESTGANQPQHF. Written as DNA, the CDR3 is TGTGCCACCAGTGAATCTACAGGGGCGAATCAGCCCCAGCATTTT.

The genes are TRBV19 and TRBJ2-7, with D perhaps matching TRBD2 (6 bases). Trimming cost V 1 base and J 2 bases, with 9 bases left between them. The CDR3 covers 14 residues. CDR1 LNHDA and CDR2 SQIVND come from the germline V gene (reference sequence). CDR3 bases: TGTGCCAGTAGTATAGGGCGGGAAACCTACGAGCAGTACTTC. Translated, it gives CASSIGRETYEQYF.

The chain employs TRBV5-4 and TRBJ2-3; 8 bases align to TRBD1. The V gene end was trimmed by 4 bases and the J gene end by 6 bases; junction bases not matched to a gene: 10. From germline, CDR1 is SGHNT and CDR2 YYREEE (reference sequence). The CDR3 spans 15 residues. The CDR3 region is CASSAGGTGRDTQYF. The CDR3 nucleotides read TGTGCCAGCAGCGCAGGAGGGACAGGACGCGATACGCAGTATTTT. Full variable domain (missing parts from reference TRBV5-4 and TRBJ2-3): ETGVTQSPTHLIKTRGQQVTLRCSSQSGHNTVSWYQQALGQGPQFIFQYYREEENGRGNFPPRFSGLQFPNYSSELNVNALELDDSALYLCASSAGGTGRDTQYFGPGTRLTVL.

This clone came up a few times. Other DNA sequences from this sample encode an identical CDR3 as well. CDR3: CASSVGASGSYEQYF. The CDR3 region has the DNA TGTGCCAGCAGCGTAGGGGCTAGCGGGAGCTACGAGCAGTACTTC. The gene calls are TRBV9 and TRBJ2-7; 10 bases agree with TRBD2. The CDR3 sequence is 15 residues long. The V gene end was trimmed by 0 bases and the J gene end by 3 bases; junction bases not matched to a gene: 3. The V gene's germline CDR1 is SGDLS and CDR2 YYNGEE.

The chain has TRBV27 and TRBJ2-2, with TRBD2 as a possible D gene (5 bases). Germline V gene data show CDR1 as MNHEY and CDR2 as SMNVEV (reference sequence). V was cut by 3 bases and J by 6 bases, with 5 bases left in between. CDR3 size: 12 residues. In DNA form, the CDR3 reads TGTGCCAGCAGTTTGAGGGCCGGGGAGCTGTTTTTT. Translated: CASSLRAGELFF.